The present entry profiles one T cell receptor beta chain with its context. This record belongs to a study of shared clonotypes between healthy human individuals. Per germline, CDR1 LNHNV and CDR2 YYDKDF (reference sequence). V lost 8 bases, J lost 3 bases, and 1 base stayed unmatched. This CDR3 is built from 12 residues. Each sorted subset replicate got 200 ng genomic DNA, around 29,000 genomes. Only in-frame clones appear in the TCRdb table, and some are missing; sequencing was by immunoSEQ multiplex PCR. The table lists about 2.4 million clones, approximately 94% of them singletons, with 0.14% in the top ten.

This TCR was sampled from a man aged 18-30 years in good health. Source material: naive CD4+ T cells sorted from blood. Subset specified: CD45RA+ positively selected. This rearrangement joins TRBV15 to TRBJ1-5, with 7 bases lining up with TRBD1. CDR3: CATGQDNQPQHF. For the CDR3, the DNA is TGTGCCACCGGACAGGACAATCAGCCCCAGCATTTT.